This TCR beta chain is from a study of CD8 T cells in ankylosing spondylitis. Whole-study findings and limits: Matched ankylosing spondylitis synovial fluid reportedly contained a significantly enriched population of disease-linked clones. Earlier literature documents some of the motif variants in reactive arthritis synovial fluid and blood. Disease-linked clones were CD8+ and relatively rare in peripheral blood. Among TCR beta sequences, a motif of under 10 highly homologous variants appeared characteristic of ankylosing spondylitis blood.

Many counts were recorded for this clonotype. Its matching antigen is unknown. TCRdb redid the calling of the 5' RACE reads with MiXCR, one entry per CDR3 protein. The repertoire holds fewer than 550,000 distinct CDR3 sequences, about 5.2% seen once, with roughly 3.5% in the top ten. Trimming removed 0 bases from V and 4 bases from J, with 22 bases in between. The CDR3 runs 17 residues. The germline V gene has CDR1 DFQATT and CDR2 SNEGSKA (reference sequence). The chain is built from TRBV20-1 and TRBJ2-7; tentatively, D is TRBD1 or TRBD2 (6 bases each). Sample: blood, either unsorted or a sorted T cell fraction (not recorded which). The sequence came from a male donor with ankylosing spondylitis. The CDR3 sequence: CSARDIRGRPQIYEQYF. CDR3 DNA sequence: TGCAGTGCTAGAGATATTCGGGGGCGTCCTCAAATATACGAGCAGTACTTC.